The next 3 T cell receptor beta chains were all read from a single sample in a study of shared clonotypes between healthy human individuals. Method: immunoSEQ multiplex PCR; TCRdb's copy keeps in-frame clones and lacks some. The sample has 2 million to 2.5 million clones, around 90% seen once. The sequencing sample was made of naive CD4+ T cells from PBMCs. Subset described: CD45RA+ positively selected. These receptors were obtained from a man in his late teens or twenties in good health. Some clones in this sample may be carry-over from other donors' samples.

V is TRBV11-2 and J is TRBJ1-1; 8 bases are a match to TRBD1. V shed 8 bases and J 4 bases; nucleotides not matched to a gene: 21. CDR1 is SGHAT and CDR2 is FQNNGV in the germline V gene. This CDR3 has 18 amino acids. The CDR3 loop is CASGELMGQASGGTEAFF. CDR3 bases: TGTGCCAGCGGGGAATTAATGGGACAGGCTTCGGGCGGCACTGAAGCTTTCTTT.

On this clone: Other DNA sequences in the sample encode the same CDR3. The CDR3 DNA reads TGTGCCAGCAGCTTAGTGGGGTCACCCCTCCACTTT. This codes for CASSLVGSPLHF. This chain connects TRBV7-9 to TRBJ1-6, with D unresolved. The germline V gene has CDR1 SEHNR and CDR2 FQNEAQ (reference sequence). The V and J ends lost 1 base and 10 bases respectively, with 5 bases between them. There are 12 residues in the CDR3.

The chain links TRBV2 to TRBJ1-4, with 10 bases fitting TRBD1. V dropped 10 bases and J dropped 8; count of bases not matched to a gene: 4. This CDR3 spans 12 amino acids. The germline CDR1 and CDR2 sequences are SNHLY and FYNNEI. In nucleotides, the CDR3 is TGTGCCACCAGGGACAGGGGCGAAAAACTGTTTTTT. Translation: CATRDRGEKLFF.